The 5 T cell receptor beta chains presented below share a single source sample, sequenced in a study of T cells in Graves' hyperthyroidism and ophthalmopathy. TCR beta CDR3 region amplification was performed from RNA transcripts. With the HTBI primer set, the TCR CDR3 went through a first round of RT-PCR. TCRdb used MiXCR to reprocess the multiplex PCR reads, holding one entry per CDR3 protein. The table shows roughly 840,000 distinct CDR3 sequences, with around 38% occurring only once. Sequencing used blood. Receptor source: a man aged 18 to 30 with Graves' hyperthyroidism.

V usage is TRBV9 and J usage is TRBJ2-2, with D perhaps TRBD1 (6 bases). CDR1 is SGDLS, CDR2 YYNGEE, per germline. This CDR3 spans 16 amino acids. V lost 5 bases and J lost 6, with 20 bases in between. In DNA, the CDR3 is TGTGCCAGCAGTTTAATCCCCACAGGGATGGCCGGGGAGCTGTTTTTT. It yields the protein CASSLIPTGMAGELFF.

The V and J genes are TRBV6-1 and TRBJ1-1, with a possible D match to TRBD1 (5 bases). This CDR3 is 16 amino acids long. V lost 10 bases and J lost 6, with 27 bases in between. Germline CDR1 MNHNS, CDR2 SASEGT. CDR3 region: CATRKRQTSSGAEAFF. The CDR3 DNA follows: TGTGCCACACGGAAGCGACAGACATCCTCGGGCGCTGAAGCTTTCTTT.

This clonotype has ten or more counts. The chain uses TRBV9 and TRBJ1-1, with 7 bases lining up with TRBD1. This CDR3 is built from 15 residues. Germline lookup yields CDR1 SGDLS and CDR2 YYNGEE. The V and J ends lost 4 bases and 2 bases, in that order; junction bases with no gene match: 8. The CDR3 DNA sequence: TGTGCCAGCAGCCCCCAGGGACAGCCAAACACTGAAGCTTTCTTT. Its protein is CASSPQGQPNTEAFF.

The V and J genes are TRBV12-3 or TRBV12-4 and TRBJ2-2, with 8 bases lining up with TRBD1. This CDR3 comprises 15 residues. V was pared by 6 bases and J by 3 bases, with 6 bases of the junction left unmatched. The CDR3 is CASRPTDRDTGELFF. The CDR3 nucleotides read TGTGCCAGCAGACCCACGGACAGGGACACCGGGGAGCTGTTTTTT.

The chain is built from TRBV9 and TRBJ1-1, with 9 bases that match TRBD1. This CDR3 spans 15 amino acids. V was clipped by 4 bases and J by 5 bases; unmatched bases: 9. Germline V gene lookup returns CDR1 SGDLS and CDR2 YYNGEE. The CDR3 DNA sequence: TGTGCCAGCAGCCCAAGGACAGGGGAGAGGACTGAAGCTTTCTTT. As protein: CASSPRTGERTEAFF.